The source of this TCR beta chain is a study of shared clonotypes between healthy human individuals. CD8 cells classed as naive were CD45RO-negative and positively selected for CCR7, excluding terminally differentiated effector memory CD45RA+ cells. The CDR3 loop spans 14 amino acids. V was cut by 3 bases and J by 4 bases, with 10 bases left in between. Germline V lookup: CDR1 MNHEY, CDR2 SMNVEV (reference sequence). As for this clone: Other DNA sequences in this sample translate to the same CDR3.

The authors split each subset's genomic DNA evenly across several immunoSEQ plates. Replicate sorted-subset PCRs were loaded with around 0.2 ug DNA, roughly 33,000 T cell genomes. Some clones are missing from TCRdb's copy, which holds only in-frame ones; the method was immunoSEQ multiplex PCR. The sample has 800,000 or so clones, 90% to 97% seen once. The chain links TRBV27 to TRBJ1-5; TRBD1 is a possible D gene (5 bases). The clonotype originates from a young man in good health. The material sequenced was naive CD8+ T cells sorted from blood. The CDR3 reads CASSFTGSNQPQHF. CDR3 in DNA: TGTGCCAGCAGTTTCACAGGTAGTAATCAGCCCCAGCATTTT.